This T cell receptor (beta chain) was captured in a study of glioma-infiltrating T cells after dendritic cell vaccination (dated by TCRdb to about 2016). Turning to the overall study: The cohort included about 15 glioblastoma patients drawn from Phase I and II dendritic cell vaccination trials, of whom 9 were newly diagnosed and 6 had recurrent disease. Between the early 2000s and the early 2010s, patients were given autologous tumor lysate-pulsed dendritic cell vaccination. To make the vaccine, monocyte-derived dendritic cells were cultured for six to eight days with IL-4 and GM-CSF and then pulsed overnight with autologous tumor lysate. Each patient was given three intradermal dendritic cell vaccine injections, spaced two weeks apart, in the arm below the axilla. In glioblastoma patients vaccinated with dendritic cells, deep sequencing of TCR beta CDR3 regions served to measure tumor-infiltrating lymphocyte content and to compare repertoires between tumor and blood. TCR sequencing metrics, including TIL content and tumor-blood repertoire overlap, were correlated with survival after dendritic cell vaccination. The research as a whole found: No direct relationship between TCR clonality and survival was found, suggesting that a diverse polyclonal response may matter. After dendritic cell vaccination, a higher estimated pretreatment TIL content predicted longer time to progression and longer overall survival. The cohort was small and heterogeneous, only a few patients had full blood and tumor sets, and even fewer had initial-recurrent tumor pairs. The three-group TCR overlap response model was described as speculative and requiring prospective validation.

The sample's time point label is to be understood as: after dendritic cell vaccination, including at tumor progression/relapse. Patients were selected for having adequate residual fresh-frozen tumor tissue and more than two years of available survival data. None of the glioblastoma patients carried an isocitrate dehydrogenase mutation, although molecular status otherwise varied. PBMC were collected before vaccination, two weeks after the third vaccination, and at tumor progression when it occurred. Genomic DNA was extracted with the Qiagen DNeasy Blood extraction Kit. TCRB CDR3 regions were amplified from roughly 1.8 ug genomic DNA, or all available DNA if less, using the immunoSEQ assay. The multiplex PCR employed 60 forward primers targeting TCR V beta segments and 13 reverse primers targeting J beta segments. To estimate reads per starting template, synthetic control templates were spiked into each sample at limiting dilution. The Illumina HiSeq System generated 87 bp sequencing reads. Per the source publication's procedure: PCR and sequencing errors were removed by merging closely related sequences with a nearest neighbor algorithm. TCR overlap was measured as the percentage of unique tumor TCR beta sequences also present in the same patient's peripheral blood. The clones in this table, taken by TCRdb from immuneACCESS, are in-frame only. Not every clone is retained; where verified, under half of the shortfall comes from an unresolved V gene, and the cause of the rest is unknown. The DNA was the basis for D and trimming; V, J and clone size are from that table. For this sample there are 100,000 or so clones; 85% to 90% appear just once. 2.7% of the sample goes to the ten largest clones.

In the case of this clone: It has no known antigen specificity. Per-base quality was not reported, and no clone a single base away is much larger than it.

Cut back by 6 bases and 2 bases, the V and J ends lie 14 bases apart. There are 14 amino acids in the CDR3, from cysteine to phenylalanine inclusive. The only DNA kept is the CDR3, 42 bases in frame from the first base. Reading the germline V gene (reference sequence) gives CDR1 PRHDT and CDR2 FYEKMQ. This TCR was sampled from a human donor with glioblastoma. The specimen was blood, collected after dendritic cell vaccination. The chain is assembled from TRBV13 and TRBJ2-7; tentative D gene TRBD2, with 5 bases matching. At the DNA level, the sequence is TGTGCCAGCAGTTTAACTAGTACCGCCTACGAGCAGTACTTC. Its product reads: CASSLTSTAYEQYF.